This T cell receptor beta chain was retrieved from a study of technical replicates of blood from several donors. The method was immunoSEQ multiplex PCR; TCRdb's version includes in-frame clones alone and lacks a portion of them. The sample has about 100,000 clones; over 85% are singletons. The CDR3 extends over 15 amino acids. Germline V gene sequence: CDR1 SEHNR, CDR2 FQNEAQ (reference sequence). Trimming took 5 bases from V and 1 from J; bases not matched to a gene: 6. The rearrangement uses TRBV7-9 and TRBJ1-2; 8 nucleotides agree with TRBD1. The sample comprised T cells isolated from PBMCs. This receptor was taken from a human donor in good health. CDR3 DNA sequence: TGTGCCAGCAGCCCTATTGACAGGGGTAACTATGGCTACACCTTC. Its protein product is CASSPIDRGNYGYTF.